The next 24 T cell receptor beta chains were all read from a single sample in a study of cytomegalovirus exposure and HLA in healthy donors. The PCR made use of 60 Vbeta and 13 Jbeta primers. Repertoires were generated with immunoSEQ multiplex PCR, while TCRdb's copy carries only in-frame clones and drops some. The profile shows around 180,000 clones, less than 90% of them singletons. The sample consisted of PBMCs. The receptors derive from a boy aged 5-17 years in good health and CMV-seronegative.

J is TRBJ2-1 and V is TRBV10-2; D is ambiguous. Looked up from germline, CDR1 is WSHSY and CDR2 is SAAADI. This CDR3 has 11 amino acids. V dropped 7 bases and J dropped 8 bases, with 9 bases sitting between them. CDR3 bases: TGCGCCAGCACCGGTATCGATGAGCAGTTCTTC. It specifies CASTGIDEQFF.

The V and J genes are TRBV7-2 and TRBJ1-4, with 7 positions matching TRBD1. Unmatched junction bases numbered 11, after V lost 5 bases and J lost 8 bases. The CDR3 is 15 amino acids. Germline-derived CDR1 and CDR2 are SGHTA and FQGNSA. CDR3 sequence: CASSGDPTGEEKLFF. DNA of the CDR3: TGTGCCAGCAGCGGCGACCCTACAGGGGAGGAAAAACTGTTTTTT. The whole variable domain, filled in from reference TRBV7-2 and TRBJ1-4, reads GAGVSQSPSNKVTEKGKDVELRCDPISGHTALYWYRQSLGQGLEFLIYFQGNSAPDKSGLPSDRFSAERTGGSVSTLTIQRTQQEDSAVYLCASSGDPTGEEKLFFGSGTQLSVL.

V usage is TRBV30 and J usage is TRBJ2-7, with 7 nucleotides matching TRBD1. CDR1 and CDR2 from the germline V gene are GTSNPN and SVGIG (reference sequence). The CDR3 runs 13 residues. Trimming removed 4 bases from V and 5 bases from J; junction bases left unmatched: 8. CDR3 nucleotide sequence: TGTGCCTGGACTAAGGGGGCGCGAGACGAGCAGTACTTC. Amino acid sequence: CAWTKGARDEQYF.

A remark on this clone: Other nucleotide sequences in the sample specify the same CDR3. J is TRBJ1-2 and V is TRBV4-2, with TRBD1 as a possible D gene (5 bases). V lost 4 bases and J lost 8, with 14 bases in between. In germline, CDR1 is LGHNA, CDR2 YNFKEQ. This CDR3 has 13 amino acids. DNA for the CDR3: TGTGCCAGCAGCCGTGGGGCCCCCTACGGCTACACCTTC. This encodes CASSRGAPYGYTF.

In its sample, this clone was seen once. The genes are TRBV9 and TRBJ1-2, with D maybe TRBD1 (5 bases). In germline, CDR1 is SGDLS, CDR2 YYNGEE. This CDR3 contains 16 residues. Between the trimmed V and J ends, which lost 4 bases and 3 bases, there was a span of 19 bases. The CDR3 loop reads CASSPGGRGTHYGYTF. DNA for the CDR3: TGTGCCAGCAGCCCCGGGGGAAGGGGCACTCACTATGGCTACACCTTC.

The V gene is TRBV5-1, the J gene TRBJ2-7; possibly TRBD1 for D (6 bases). CDR3 size: 14 residues. The germline CDR1 and CDR2 sequences are SGHRS and YFSETQ. V shed 0 bases and J shed 1 base, with 8 bases lying between them. CDR3 DNA sequence: TGCGCCAGCAGCTTGGTTCAGGGGTCCTACGAGCAGTACTTC. This encodes CASSLVQGSYEQYF. Supplemented by reference TRBV5-1 and TRBJ2-7, the full variable domain reads KAGVTQTPRYLIKTRGQQVTLSCSPISGHRSVSWYQQTPGQGLQFLFEYFSETQRNKGNFPGRFSGRQFSNSRSEMNVSTLELGDSALYLCASSLVQGSYEQYFGPGTRLTVT.

This chain uses TRBV4-1 with TRBJ2-7; TRBD1 matches 8 bases. Trimming cost V 4 bases and J 2 bases; bases outside gene matches: 7. The germline CDR1 and CDR2 sequences are MGHRA and YSYEKL. There are 15 residues in the CDR3. This CDR3 is CASSPSGQGTYEQYF. The CDR3 DNA follows: TGCGCCAGCAGCCCCTCCGGACAGGGAACCTACGAGCAGTACTTC.

The chain couples TRBV28 to TRBJ1-5, with D possibly TRBD1 on 5 matching bases. Trimming pared 3 bases from V and 3 bases from J, leaving 15 bases between. Per the germline V gene, CDR1 is MDHEN and CDR2 is SYDVKM. The CDR3 length is 16 residues. The CDR3 reads CASSFPSGRVNQPQHF. Written as DNA, the CDR3 is TGTGCCAGCAGTTTCCCCTCCGGCAGGGTCAATCAGCCCCAGCATTTT. Drawing the rest from reference TRBV28 and TRBJ1-5, the complete variable domain is DVKVTQSSRYLVKRTGEKVFLECVQDMDHENMFWYRQDPGLGLRLIYFSYDVKMKEKGDIPEGYSVSREKKERFSLILESASTNQTSMYLCASSFPSGRVNQPQHFGDGTRLSIL.

This rearrangement joins TRBV6-1 to TRBJ2-5; 10 nucleotides agree with TRBD2. This CDR3 has 16 amino acids. J was trimmed by 5 bases and V by 4 bases; bases with no gene match: 10. Germline CDR1 is MNHNS and CDR2 is SASEGT. The CDR3 loop reads CASSVTSGTPRETQYF. In nucleotides, the CDR3 is TGTGCCAGCAGTGTAACTAGCGGGACACCAAGGGAGACCCAGTACTTC.

The chain combines TRBV4-1 with TRBJ2-2; TRBD1 aligns across 9 bases. The CDR3 length is 20 residues. Trimming removed 0 bases from V and 3 bases from J; junction bases left unmatched: 14. CDR1 MGHRA and CDR2 YSYEKL come from the germline V gene. CDR3 coding DNA: TGCGCCAGCAGCCAAGATAATACTTTGCTCGGGACAGGGCACACCGGGGAGCTGTTTTTT. Translating it yields CASSQDNTLLGTGHTGELFF.

This chain connects TRBV7-6 to TRBJ2-2; 7 bases match TRBD2. The CDR3 covers 16 residues. Germline CDR1 reads SGHVS; CDR2 reads FNYEAQ. The V segment lost 7 bases and the J segment 0 bases; nucleotides outside the gene matches: 8. The DNA for the CDR3 is TGTGCCAGCACCTGGTTGGGGGGGGCGAACACCGGGGAGCTGTTTTTT. It encodes CASTWLGGANTGELFF. The full variable domain, with the rest looked up from reference TRBV7-6 and TRBJ2-2, is GAGVSQSPRYKVTKRGQDVALRCDPISGHVSLYWYRQALGQGPEFLTYFNYEAQQDKSGLPNDRFSAERPEGSISTLTIQRTEQRDSAMYRCASTWLGGANTGELFFGEGSRLTVL.

The rearrangement joins TRBV6-1 to TRBJ2-5; tentative D call: TRBD1 (6 bases). The CDR3 runs 12 residues. The V gene's germline CDR1 is MNHNS and CDR2 SASEGT. Deletions cut 6 bases from V and 6 bases from J, with 11 bases between. The CDR3 DNA follows: TGTGCCAGCAGCGCAGGGGAGAAGACCCAGTACTTC. Protein sequence: CASSAGEKTQYF.

The genes are TRBV30 and TRBJ2-5; the match to TRBD1 covers 8 bases. Per the germline V gene, CDR1 is GTSNPN and CDR2 is SVGIG (reference sequence). The CDR3 contains 15 residues. The V segment lost 2 bases and the J segment 1 base; nucleotides outside the gene matches: 6. The CDR3 protein is CAWSSGQGGQETQYF. The CDR3 DNA is TGTGCCTGGAGTTCCGGACAGGGCGGCCAAGAGACCCAGTACTTC.

The CDR3 coding sequence is TGTGCCAGCTCGAGGAGGGCGAACACTGAAGCTTTCTTT. It translates to CASSRRANTEAFF. This chain links TRBV27 with TRBJ1-1; no clear D gene. The CDR3 consists of 13 residues. Germline CDR1 reads MNHEY; CDR2 reads SMNVEV (reference sequence). With 8 bases removed from V and 1 base from J, the gap between germline ends came to 11 bases.

This sequence joins TRBV6-5 and TRBJ2-3; maybe TRBD1 (5 bases). The V and J ends lost 0 bases and 1 base respectively, with 5 bases between them. Germline V gene lookup returns CDR1 MNHEY and CDR2 SVGAGI. CDR3 length equals 14 residues. The CDR3 DNA reads TGTGCCAGCAGTTACTCACAGGGCACAGATACGCAGTATTTT. Translation gives CASSYSQGTDTQYF.

The table lists this clone with a few counts. CDR3: CASRLGNSGSYEQYF. The CDR3 bases are TGTGCCAGCAGGTTAGGAAACAGTGGGTCCTACGAGCAGTACTTC. The rearrangement uses TRBV6-1 and TRBJ2-7, with no clear D. V was cut by 6 bases and J by 1 base, with 16 bases left in between. The germline gives CDR1 MNHNS, CDR2 SASEGT. CDR3 length: 15 residues.

This chain connects TRBV11-2 to TRBJ1-4; tentatively, D is TRBD1 (6 bases). Germline lookup yields CDR1 SGHAT and CDR2 FQNNGV. The V and J ends lost 4 bases and 5 bases respectively, with 14 bases between them. The CDR3 is made up of 15 amino acids. CDR3 bases: TGTGCCAGCAGCTCTAGGGGGAATTTAAATGAAAAACTGTTTTTT. Its translation: CASSSRGNLNEKLFF.

The gene calls are TRBV19 and TRBJ2-7; TRBD1 is a possible D gene (6 bases). The germline V and J ends were trimmed by 4 bases and 5 bases, with 12 bases remaining between them. The CDR3 length is 13 residues. Germline CDR1 LNHDA, CDR2 SQIVND (reference sequence). CDR3 protein: CASSTDSRDEQYF. The DNA of the CDR3 is TGTGCCAGTAGTACGGACAGTAGGGACGAGCAGTACTTC.

With regard to this clone: The junction departs from the called germline gene at one end, perhaps through a read error. The rearrangement joins TRBV2 to TRBJ2-7, with 10 bases aligning to TRBD2. Germline V CDR1 and CDR2: SNHLY, FYNNEI. CDR3 length equals 14 residues. CDR3 in DNA: TGTGCCAGCAGTGAAGTTTGGACTAGCGGCCCGTGGTTGTTC. Its protein product is CASSEVWTSGPWLF.

The chain carries TRBV4-1 and TRBJ2-5; possibly TRBD1 for D (6 bases). The J call may be in error: the DNA end matches TRBJ2-7 better. CDR1 MGHRA and CDR2 YSYEKL come from the germline V gene. The CDR3 has 18 amino acids. CDR3 region: CASSHALVGGRRSYEQYF. The DNA of the CDR3 is TGCGCCAGCAGCCATGCTCTCGTTGGGGGCAGGCGGTCGTACGAGCAGTACTTC.

The chain joins TRBV6-6 to TRBJ2-3, with TRBD2 as a possible D gene (6 bases). Trimming stripped 3 bases from V and 3 bases from J, with 16 bases between. Germline V gene sequence: CDR1 MNHNY, CDR2 SVGAGI (reference sequence). The CDR3 extends over 16 amino acids. CDR3 in amino acids: CASSYRGFWWTDTQYF. In DNA, the CDR3 is TGTGCCAGCAGTTATCGGGGGTTTTGGTGGACAGATACGCAGTATTTT.

This chain links TRBV2 with TRBJ2-3; D is possibly TRBD1 (6 bases). V lost 7 bases, J lost 3 bases, and 14 bases lay in between. The CDR3 is 14 amino acids. Per the germline V gene, CDR1 is SNHLY and CDR2 is FYNNEI. CDR3 coding DNA: TGTGCCAGCATTCGAGAAGGGGGAACAGATACGCAGTATTTT. Its protein product is CASIREGGTDTQYF.

This clone was counted a single time. The chain employs TRBV19 and TRBJ2-4; 9 bases fit TRBD1. From germline, CDR1 is LNHDA and CDR2 SQIVND (reference sequence). Trimming took 3 bases from V and 7 from J; bases not matched to a gene: 7. The CDR3 is 15 amino acids. CDR3 nucleotides: TGTGCCAGTAGTATCAGGGACAGGGTATCGAACATTCAGTACTTC. Encoded protein: CASSIRDRVSNIQYF.

This clone showed up just once. The chain is built from TRBV9 and TRBJ1-2; D is unclear. Germline values: CDR1 SGDLS, CDR2 YYNGEE. The CDR3 loop spans 14 amino acids. Trimming removed 4 bases from V and 6 bases from J, with 16 bases in between. The CDR3 reads CASSPRGRVDGYTF. Here the CDR3 DNA reads TGTGCCAGCAGCCCCCGTGGCCGGGTAGATGGCTACACCTTC.